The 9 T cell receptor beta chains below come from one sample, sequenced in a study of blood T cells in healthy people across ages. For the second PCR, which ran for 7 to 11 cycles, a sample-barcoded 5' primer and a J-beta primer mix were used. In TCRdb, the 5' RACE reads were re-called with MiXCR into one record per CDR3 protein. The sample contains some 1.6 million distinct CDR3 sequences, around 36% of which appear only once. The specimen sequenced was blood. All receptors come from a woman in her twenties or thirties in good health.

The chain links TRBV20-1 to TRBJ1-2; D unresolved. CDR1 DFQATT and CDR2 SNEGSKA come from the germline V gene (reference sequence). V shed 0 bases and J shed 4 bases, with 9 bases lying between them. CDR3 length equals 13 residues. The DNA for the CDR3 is TGCAGTGCTAGAGAGGTGGGAGGCTATGGCTACACCTTC. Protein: CSAREVGGYGYTF.

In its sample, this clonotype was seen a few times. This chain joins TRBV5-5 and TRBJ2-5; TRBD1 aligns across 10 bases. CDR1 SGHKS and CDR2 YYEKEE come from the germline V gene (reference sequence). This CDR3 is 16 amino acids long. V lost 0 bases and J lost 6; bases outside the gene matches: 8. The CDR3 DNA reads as TGTGCCAGCAGCTTGGCGGGACAGGGGAGAGGGCAGACCCAGTACTTC. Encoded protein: CASSLAGQGRGQTQYF. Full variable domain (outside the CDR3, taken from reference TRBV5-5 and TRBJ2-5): DAGVTQSPTHLIKTRGQQVTLRCSPISGHKSVSWYQQVLGQGPQFIFQYYEKEERGRGNFPDRFSARQFPNYSSELNVNALLLGDSALYLCASSLAGQGRGQTQYFGPGTRLLVL.

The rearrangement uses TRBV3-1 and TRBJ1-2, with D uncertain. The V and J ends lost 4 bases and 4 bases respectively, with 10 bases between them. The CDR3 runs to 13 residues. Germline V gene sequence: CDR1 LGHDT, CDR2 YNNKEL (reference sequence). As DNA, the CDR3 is TGTGCCAGCAGCCCGTATACCACCTATGGCTACACCTTC. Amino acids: CASSPYTTYGYTF.

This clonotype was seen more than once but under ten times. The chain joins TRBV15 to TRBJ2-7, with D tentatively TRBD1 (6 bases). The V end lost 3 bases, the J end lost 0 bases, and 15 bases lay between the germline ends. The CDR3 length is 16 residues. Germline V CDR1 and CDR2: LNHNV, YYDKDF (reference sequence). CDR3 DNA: TGTGCCACCAGCAGGGGTACAGGGATTCCCTCCTACGAGCAGTACTTC. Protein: CATSRGTGIPSYEQYF. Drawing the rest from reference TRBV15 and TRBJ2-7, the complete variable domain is DAMVIQNPRYQVTQFGKPVTLSCSQTLNHNVMYWYQQKSSQAPKLLFHYYDKDFNNEADTPDNFQSRRPNTSFCFLDIRSPGLGDTAMYLCATSRGTGIPSYEQYFGPGTRLTVT.

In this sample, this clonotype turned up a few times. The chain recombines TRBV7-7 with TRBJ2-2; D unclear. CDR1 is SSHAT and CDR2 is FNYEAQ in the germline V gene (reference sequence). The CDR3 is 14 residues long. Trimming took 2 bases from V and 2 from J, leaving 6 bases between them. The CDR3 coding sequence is TGTGCCAGCAGCTTATCCATTAACACCGGGGAGCTGTTTTTT. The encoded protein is CASSLSINTGELFF.

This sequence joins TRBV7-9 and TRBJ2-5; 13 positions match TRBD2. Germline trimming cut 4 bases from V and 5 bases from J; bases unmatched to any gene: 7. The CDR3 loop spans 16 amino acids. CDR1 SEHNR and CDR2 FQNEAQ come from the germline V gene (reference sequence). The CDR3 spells CASSSWTSGGGETQYF. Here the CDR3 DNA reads TGTGCCAGCAGCTCATGGACTAGCGGGGGTGGGGAGACCCAGTACTTC.

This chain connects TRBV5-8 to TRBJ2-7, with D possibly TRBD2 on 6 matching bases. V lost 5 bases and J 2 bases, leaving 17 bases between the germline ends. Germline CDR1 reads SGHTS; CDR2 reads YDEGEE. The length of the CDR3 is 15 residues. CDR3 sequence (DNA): TGTGCCAGCAGTCTGGGGGGAGCGATTACCTACGAGCAGTACTTC. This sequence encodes CASSLGGAITYEQYF.

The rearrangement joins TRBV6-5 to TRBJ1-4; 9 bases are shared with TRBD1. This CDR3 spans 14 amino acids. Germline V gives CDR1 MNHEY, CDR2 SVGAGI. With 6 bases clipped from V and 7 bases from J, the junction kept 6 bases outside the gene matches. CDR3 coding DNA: TGTGCCAGCAGACCGACAGGGGGTTTTGAAAAACTGTTTTTT. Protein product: CASRPTGGFEKLFF.

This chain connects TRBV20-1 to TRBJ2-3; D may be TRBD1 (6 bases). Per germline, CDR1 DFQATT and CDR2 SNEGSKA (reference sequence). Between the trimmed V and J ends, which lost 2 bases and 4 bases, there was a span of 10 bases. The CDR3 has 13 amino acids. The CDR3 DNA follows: TGCAGTGCTAGAACAGGGTCCCCAGATACGCAGTATTTT. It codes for CSARTGSPDTQYF.